This TCR beta chain was sequenced for a study of blood T cells in healthy people across ages. The second PCR ran roughly 6 to 11 cycles with a sample-barcoded 5' primer and J-beta primers. A template-switch adaptor that had 12 random nucleotides put a tag on each cDNA molecule. TCRdb used MiXCR to reprocess the 5' RACE reads, holding one entry per CDR3 protein. The repertoire consists of hundreds of thousands of distinct CDR3 sequences, with around a fifth occurring once and the leading ten covering roughly 22%. Researchers report isolating at least 7 million PBMCs per sample. Per sample, extraction of total RNA gave at least 5 micrograms in every case. The CDR3 contains 15 residues. Germline loops: CDR1 SGHAT, CDR2 FQNNGV. The junction had 9 bases not matched to a gene; V was cut back by 6 bases and J by 7 bases.

The chain combines TRBV11-2 with TRBJ1-2; 12 bases are shared with TRBD1. Sequencing was carried out using blood. The clonotype comes from a man between 65 and 85 years old in good health. CDR3 sequence reads: CASSPPGQGAIGYTF. CDR3 DNA sequence: TGTGCCAGCAGTCCCCCGGGACAGGGGGCGATTGGCTACACCTTC.